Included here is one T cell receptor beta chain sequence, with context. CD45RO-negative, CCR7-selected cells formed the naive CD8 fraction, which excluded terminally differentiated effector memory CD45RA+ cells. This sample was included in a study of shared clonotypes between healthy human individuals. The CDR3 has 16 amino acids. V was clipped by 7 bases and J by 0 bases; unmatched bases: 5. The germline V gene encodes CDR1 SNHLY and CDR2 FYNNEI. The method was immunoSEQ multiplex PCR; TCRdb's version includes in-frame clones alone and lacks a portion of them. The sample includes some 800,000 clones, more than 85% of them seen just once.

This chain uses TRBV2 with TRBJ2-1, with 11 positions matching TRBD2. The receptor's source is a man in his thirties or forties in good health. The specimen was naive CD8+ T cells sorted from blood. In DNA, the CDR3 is TGTGCCAGCAAAACTAGCGGGAGTGGCTCCTACAATGAGCAGTTCTTC. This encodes CASKTSGSGSYNEQFF.